This passage covers 25 T cell receptor beta chains from one sample sequenced in a study of T cell responses to AZD1222 COVID-19 vaccine. TCRdb's table, derived via immunoSEQ multiplex PCR, lists solely in-frame clones and lacks some. The sample yields around 120,000 clones, approximately 90% seen once. The sample consisted of peripheral blood, taken on day 0 of AZD1222 vaccination. All receptors come from an adult in good health.

J is TRBJ2-3 and V is TRBV19; D might be TRBD1 (6 bases). The CDR3 runs to 15 residues. The germline CDR1 and CDR2 sequences are LNHDA and SQIVND (reference sequence). The V end lost 2 bases, the J end lost 1 base, and 10 bases lay between the germline ends. CDR3 in amino acids: CASSIPQGGTDTQYF. The CDR3 nucleotides read TGTGCCAGTAGTATACCACAGGGAGGCACAGATACGCAGTATTTT.

The chain combines TRBV19 with TRBJ2-6; possibly TRBD1 for D (5 bases). CDR3 size: 17 residues. V lost 5 bases and J lost 2, with 16 bases in between. Germline-derived CDR1 and CDR2 are LNHDA and SQIVND (reference sequence). CDR3: CASSPLGRGAGANVLTF. The CDR3 bases are TGTGCCAGTAGTCCCCTCGGTAGGGGCGCTGGGGCCAACGTCCTGACTTTC.

The chain joins TRBV3-1 (or the pseudogene TRBV3-2) to TRBJ2-7; D is uncertain. The length of the CDR3 is 14 residues. The germline gives CDR1 LGHDT, CDR2 YNNKEL (reference sequence). Between the trimmed V and J ends, which lost 0 bases and 3 bases, there was a span of 9 bases. The CDR3 here is CASSQEGGSYEQYF. The DNA for the CDR3 is TGTGCCAGCAGCCAAGAGGGCGGCAGCTACGAGCAGTACTTC.

The rearrangement joins TRBV6-1 to TRBJ1-4; D gene uncertain. The CDR3 sequence is 17 residues long. Germline lookup yields CDR1 MNHNS and CDR2 SASEGT. Trimming stripped 0 bases from V and 8 bases from J, with 19 bases between. This CDR3 reads CASSEALRSPYGEKLFF. CDR3 DNA: TGTGCCAGCAGTGAAGCGCTTCGGAGCCCCTACGGGGAAAAACTGTTTTTT.

V gene TRBV19 combines with J gene TRBJ2-1, with 7 bases lining up with TRBD1. V gave up 5 bases and J gave up 6 bases; unmatched junction bases: 4. In germline, CDR1 is LNHDA, CDR2 SQIVND (reference sequence). The CDR3 length is 13 residues. CDR3 DNA: TGTGCCAGTAGTTCAGGACAGGCCAATGAGCAGTTCTTC. It is translated as CASSSGQANEQFF.

The V gene is TRBV7-8, the J gene TRBJ1-6; perhaps TRBD1 as D (5 bases). The germline V gene encodes CDR1 SGHVS and CDR2 FQNEAQ. Trimming shortened V by 5 bases and J by 8 bases, and 13 bases separated the two germline ends. This CDR3 is 14 amino acids long. DNA of the CDR3: TGTGCCAGCAGCCTCAGGGTTGGGGATTCACCCCTCCACTTT. It codes for CASSLRVGDSPLHF. The full variable domain, its missing parts supplied by reference TRBV7-8 and TRBJ1-6, is GAGVSQSPRYKVAKRGQDVALRCDPISGHVSLFWYQQALGQGPEFLTYFQNEAQLDKSGLPSDRFFAERPEGSVSTLKIQRTQQEDSAVYLCASSLRVGDSPLHFGNGTRLTVT.

This chain uses TRBV7-9 with TRBJ1-5, with D uncertain. The germline V gene has CDR1 SEHNR and CDR2 FQNEAQ (reference sequence). V was pared by 2 bases and J by 1 base, with 3 bases between. CDR3 size: 13 residues. CDR3 residues: CASSLWSNQPQHF. CDR3 DNA: TGTGCCAGCAGCTTATGGAGCAATCAGCCCCAGCATTTT.

V usage is TRBV9 and J usage is TRBJ2-2; TRBD2 aligns across 8 bases. Germline CDR1 SGDLS, CDR2 YYNGEE. The CDR3 runs to 13 residues. V gave up 2 bases and J gave up 11 bases; unmatched junction bases: 5. CDR3 sequence: CASSVGLAPELFF. In DNA, the CDR3 is TGTGCCAGCAGCGTCGGACTAGCACCTGAGCTGTTTTTT. Complete variable domain (other parts from reference TRBV9 and TRBJ2-2): DSGVTQTPKHLITATGQRVTLRCSPRSGDLSVYWYQQSLDQGLQFLIQYYNGEERAKGNILERFSAQQFPDLHSELNLSSLELGDSALYFCASSVGLAPELFFGEGSRLTVL.

The genes are TRBV2 and TRBJ2-7; possibly TRBD1 for D (7 bases). Germline lookup yields CDR1 SNHLY and CDR2 FYNNEI. Trimming took 2 bases from V and 5 from J, leaving 25 bases between them. The CDR3 spans 18 residues. The CDR3 protein is CASSEKRRGRDLLNEQYF. Here the CDR3 DNA reads TGTGCCAGCAGTGAAAAGAGGAGGGGGCGGGATCTTTTGAACGAGCAGTACTTC.

V and J are TRBV30 and TRBJ2-7, with D perhaps matching TRBD2 (6 bases). The CDR3 loop spans 11 amino acids. Trimming removed 1 base at V and 7 bases at J, with 8 bases between. Per the germline V gene, CDR1 is GTSNPN and CDR2 is SVGIG (reference sequence). CDR3 nucleotide sequence: TGTGCCTGGAGTGCAGGGACTGAGCAGTACTTC. Its translation is CAWSAGTEQYF. Based on the CDR3 plus reference TRBV30 and TRBJ2-7, the full variable domain is SQTIHQWPATLVQPVGSPLSLECTVEGTSNPNLYWYRQAAGRGLQLLFYSVGIGQISSEVPQNLSASRPQDRQFILSSKKLLLSDSGFYLCAWSAGTEQYFGPGTRLTVT.

The chain employs TRBV24-1 and TRBJ1-4, with D maybe TRBD1 (6 bases). Germline V gene data show CDR1 as KGHDR and CDR2 as SFDVKD. Trimming stripped 9 bases from V and 5 bases from J, with 12 bases between. This CDR3 is 13 amino acids long. Here the CDR3 reads CATASTGNEKLFF. The CDR3 nucleotides read TGTGCCACCGCCTCCACAGGGAATGAAAAACTGTTTTTT.

The chain combines TRBV29-1 with TRBJ2-7, with TRBD1 matching 11 bases. This CDR3 has 13 residues. The germline gives CDR1 SQVTM, CDR2 ANQGSEA. V was clipped by 5 bases and J by 6 bases; unmatched bases: 6. The CDR3 spells CSVRGTGGPEQYF. In DNA, the CDR3 is TGCAGCGTTAGGGGGACAGGGGGTCCCGAGCAGTACTTC.

The chain has TRBV7-9 and TRBJ1-1; TRBD1 agrees at 8 bases. After removal of 4 bases from V and 3 bases from J, the junction contained 4 bases not matched to a gene. CDR1 is SEHNR, CDR2 FQNEAQ, per germline (reference sequence). The CDR3 loop spans 14 amino acids. The CDR3 spells CASSSQGADTEAFF. The CDR3 coding sequence is TGTGCCAGCAGCTCTCAGGGGGCTGACACTGAAGCTTTCTTT.

The chain combines TRBV5-4 with TRBJ1-2, with D perhaps matching TRBD1 (6 bases). V shed 0 bases and J shed 4 bases, with 10 bases lying between them. The CDR3 runs to 14 residues. Looked up from germline, CDR1 is SGHNT and CDR2 is YYREEE (reference sequence). The chain's CDR3 is CASSLGTDRYGYTF. In DNA, the CDR3 is TGTGCCAGCAGCTTGGGGACAGACCGCTATGGCTACACCTTC.

The chain links TRBV7-8 to TRBJ2-1; 9 bases are shared with TRBD1. From germline, CDR1 is SGHVS and CDR2 FQNEAQ. This CDR3 is 15 amino acids long. The trim removed 5 bases at V and 5 bases at J, leaving 7 bases unmatched. In DNA form, the CDR3 reads TGTGCCAGCAGCACCTACAGGGGGCCTGACAATGAGCAGTTCTTC. Its translation is CASSTYRGPDNEQFF.

The J gene is TRBJ2-6, the V gene TRBV14; a weak D match, TRBD1 (5 bases). From germline, CDR1 is SGHDN and CDR2 FVKESK. The germline V and J ends were trimmed by 4 bases and 0 bases, with 7 bases remaining between them. This CDR3 comprises 15 residues. The chain's CDR3 is CASSPTASGANVLTF. CDR3 bases: TGTGCCAGCAGCCCGACAGCCTCTGGGGCCAACGTCCTGACTTTC.

The rearrangement joins TRBV2 to TRBJ1-1; D perhaps matches TRBD1 (6 bases). Trimming pared 4 bases from V and 5 bases from J, leaving 11 bases between. The CDR3 spans 13 residues. The germline CDR1 and CDR2 sequences are SNHLY and FYNNEI. CDR3 protein: CASSARGPTEAFF. The CDR3, as DNA: TGTGCCAGCAGTGCCCGGGGGCCTACTGAAGCTTTCTTT.

This chain joins TRBV4-1 and TRBJ1-2; TRBD1 is a possible D gene (5 bases). Germline V lookup: CDR1 MGHRA, CDR2 YSYEKL. This CDR3 is built from 16 residues. V was shortened by 0 bases and J by 3 bases, with 14 bases between the two germline ends. The CDR3 reads CASSQDTQGWDYGYTF. The CDR3, as DNA: TGCGCCAGCAGCCAAGATACCCAGGGTTGGGACTATGGCTACACCTTC.

This chain connects TRBV9 to TRBJ2-5, with TRBD1 as a possible D gene (5 bases). This CDR3 is 16 amino acids long. Germline lookup yields CDR1 SGDLS and CDR2 YYNGEE. The ends were cut back, 0 bases at V and 5 bases at J, with 17 bases in the middle. The CDR3 coding sequence is TGTGCCAGCAGCGTAGGGCTAGGGGCCCAGGCGGAGACCCAGTACTTC. It yields the protein CASSVGLGAQAETQYF.

V is TRBV24-1 and J is TRBJ2-3; 8 bases are a match to TRBD1. Trimming at V came to 3 bases and at J to 1 base, leaving 2 bases not matched to a gene. CDR1 and CDR2 from the germline V gene are KGHDR and SFDVKD. There are 15 residues in the CDR3. The CDR3 coding sequence is TGTGCCACCAGTGATAGGGGACAGGGCACAGATACGCAGTATTTT. Translating it yields CATSDRGQGTDTQYF.

V gene TRBV15 combines with J gene TRBJ2-3, with 8 bases lining up with TRBD2. CDR1 and CDR2 from the germline V gene are LNHNV and YYDKDF (reference sequence). This CDR3 contains 18 residues. V lost 0 bases, J lost 1 base, and 9 bases stayed unmatched. CDR3 bases: TGTGCCACCAGCAGAGATTTAAGCGGGAGTCCGGGCACAGATACGCAGTATTTT. Amino acid sequence: CATSRDLSGSPGTDTQYF.

The V call is TRBV21-1, the J call TRBJ2-3; the tabulated D call, TRBD1, remains unverified against the DNA. TRBV21-1 is flagged as a pseudogene. The CDR3 is made up of 16 amino acids. The CDR3 sequence is CASSKARQGCTDTQYF. The CDR3 DNA reads TGTGCCAGCAGCAAAGCCAGACAGGGTTGCACAGATACGCAGTATTTT.

This chain joins TRBV4-1 and TRBJ1-3, with D possibly TRBD1 on 5 matching bases. Germline lookup yields CDR1 MGHRA and CDR2 YSYEKL. V lost 0 bases and J lost 0, with 9 bases in between. This CDR3 is 16 amino acids long. DNA for the CDR3: TGCGCCAGCAGCCAAGAGGGACGGCTCTCTGGAAACACCATATATTTT. It codes for CASSQEGRLSGNTIYF.

The CDR3 region has the DNA TGTGCCAGCGCCAGCTCCTACGAGCAGTACTTC. Amino acids: CASASSYEQYF. This sequence joins TRBV28 and TRBJ2-7; D not certain. Germline CDR1 is MDHEN and CDR2 is SYDVKM. This CDR3 has 11 amino acids. V dropped 8 bases and J dropped 0 bases, with 5 bases sitting between them.

The chain couples TRBV2 to TRBJ2-1, with TRBD2 matching over 7 bases. V was pared by 3 bases and J by 4 bases, with 6 bases of the junction left unmatched. There are 15 residues in the CDR3. Germline CDR1 reads SNHLY; CDR2 reads FYNNEI. This CDR3 is CASSDTVAGYNEQFF. CDR3 coding DNA: TGTGCCAGCAGTGACACGGTAGCGGGTTACAATGAGCAGTTCTTC.